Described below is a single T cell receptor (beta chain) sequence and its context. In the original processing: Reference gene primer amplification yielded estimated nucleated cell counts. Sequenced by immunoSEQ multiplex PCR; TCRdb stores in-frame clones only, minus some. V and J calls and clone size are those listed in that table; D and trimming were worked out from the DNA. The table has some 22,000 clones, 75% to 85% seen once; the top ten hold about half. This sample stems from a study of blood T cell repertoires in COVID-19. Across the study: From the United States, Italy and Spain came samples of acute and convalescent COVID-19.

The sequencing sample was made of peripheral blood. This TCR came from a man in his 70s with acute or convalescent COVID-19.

The CDR3 here is CSVAQGENQPQHF. The CDR3 nucleotides read TGCAGCGTTGCCCAGGGGGAAAATCAGCCCCAGCATTTT. The chain employs TRBV29-1 and TRBJ1-5, with 7 bases matching TRBD1. The CDR3 totals 13 residues. Losses at the gene ends were 4 bases for V and 4 bases for J; bases not matched to a gene: 4. Germline V gene sequence: CDR1 SQVTM, CDR2 ANQGSEA. Complete variable domain (other parts from reference TRBV29-1 and TRBJ1-5): SAVISQKPSRDICQRGTSLTIQCQVDSQVTMMFWYRQQPGQSLTLIATANQGSEATYESGFVIDKFPISRPNLTFSTLTVSNMSPEDSSIYLCSVAQGENQPQHFGDGTRLSIL.